The clone carrying this T cell receptor beta chain showed up just a few times. Its specificity is unknown. In terms of origin and age, donors were healthy Caucasian individuals from Russia aged roughly 6 to 100. Then a second PCR, running about 7 to 11 cycles, was carried out with a sample-barcoded 5' primer and a J-beta primer mix. MiXCR, applied by TCRdb to the 5' RACE reads, yields one record per CDR3 protein. The data hold approximately 1.5 million distinct CDR3 sequences, with 30% to 40% observed a single time. The data belong to a study of blood T cells in healthy people across ages. Study results and caveats: It was the long-lived donors that had more naive CD4+ cells and higher diversity than aged donors. As age increased, TCR beta diversity per million T cells fell in a roughly linear fashion.

CDR3 length: 13 residues. V lost 11 bases and J lost 4, with 17 bases in between. The receptor was derived from a woman aged 25 to 39 in good health. This chain joins TRBV12-3 or TRBV12-4 and TRBJ2-5, with D perhaps being TRBD1 or TRBD2 (5 bases each). Sequenced: blood. The CDR3 is CACGPGKGETQYF. Here the CDR3 DNA reads TGTGCCTGCGGGCCAGGGAAGGGAGAGACCCAGTACTTC.